This TCR beta chain was observed in a study of blood T cell repertoires in COVID-19. V shed 4 bases and J shed 7 bases, with 20 bases lying between them. This CDR3 has 15 residues. Germline assignment: CDR1 SGHTS and CDR2 YDEGEE. Some clones are missing from TCRdb's copy, which holds only in-frame ones; the method was immunoSEQ multiplex PCR. The sample shows 55,000 to 65,000 clones, around 87% of them seen only once. The sample was peripheral blood. This TCR came from a man aged 55 to 70 with active or convalescent COVID-19. The rearrangement joins TRBV5-8 to TRBJ2-5; maybe TRBD1 (5 bases). The CDR3 reads CASSRTGDQGVTQYF. The CDR3 coding sequence is TGTGCCAGCAGCCGAACAGGCGACCAGGGTGTGACCCAGTACTTC.